A single T cell receptor (beta chain) is shown here with its context. Its antigen is not yet known. No quality values exist for individual bases; no much larger clone is one base distant. These data come from a study of control samples from healthy donors and cancer patients (dated by TCRdb to 2020 to 2022). Inclusive of the bounding cysteine and phenylalanine, the CDR3 is 14 residues long. Of all the DNA, just the CDR3 is kept, 42 bases in frame from base 1. The germline V gene gives CDR1 as SGHTA and CDR2 as FQGTGA. V sheds 0 bases and J sheds 5 bases, leaving 10 bases between their ends. The receptor library was made with the immunoSEQ multiplex PCR assay. The clones in this table, taken by TCRdb from immuneACCESS, are in-frame only. Not every clone is retained; where verified, under half of the shortfall comes from an unresolved V gene, and the cause of the rest is unknown. The sample includes 99,000 or so clones, with approximately 78% observed a single time. Roughly 2% of the sample is in the top ten clones.

The rearrangement combines TRBV7-3 with TRBJ1-1; the D gene is perhaps TRBD1, from 5 matching bases. Sample: blood. This receptor was taken from a man aged 55 to 70 in good health. The DNA sequence is as follows: TGTGCCAGCAGCTTAACAGGGGCGCATACTGAAGCTTTCTTT. This sequence encodes CASSLTGAHTEAFF.